This TCR beta chain was observed in a study of chemoradiotherapy in HPV16-positive cancers (dated by TCRdb to about 2022). About the study as a whole: Candidate HPV-specific T-cell clones and common TCR motifs were defined by functional T-cell assays performed on cells from two HPV16-positive patients. The study asked whether T-cell immunity against the HPV oncoproteins E6 and E7 changes during chemoradiotherapy and whether it affects survival. The candidate HPV-specific TCRs and motifs were subsequently tracked in TCR repertoires obtained from some 90 patients with HPV-related cancers. The full study reports these points: Expansion of candidate HPV-specific clones and E7-related TCR motifs was observed in the tumor microenvironment during treatment, whereas no such expansion was observed for non-HPV-specific T cells. Improved recurrence-free survival in HPV16-positive patients was associated with expansion of HPV-responsive T cells during chemoradiotherapy. Only a couple of HPV16-positive patients were used to derive the functional definition of HPV-specific T cells, and the survival association was reported for HPV16-positive patients.

Library generation was performed with the immunoSEQ multiplex PCR assay. TCRdb provides this immuneACCESS table in a form limited to in-frame rearrangements. Some clones are lacking; in checked studies, under half of them reflect an unresolved V gene, and why the rest are absent is not known. The sample table lists about 27,000 clones, about 93% of them with a count of one. About a sixth of the sample goes to the ten largest clones. Repertoires were sampled repeatedly over the course of chemoradiotherapy so that clonal expansion in the tumor microenvironment could be followed. The CDR3 runs 10 residues from the cysteine to the phenylalanine. Only CDR3 DNA remains: 30 bases, in frame from the first base. CDR1 is given as DFQATT and CDR2 as SNEGSKA, both from the germline V gene (reference sequence). A distance of 2 bases separates the germline ends of V and J, which lose 0 bases and 5 bases respectively.

For this clone: Its antigen is currently not known. The record has no base qualities; no much larger clone is one base away.

The specimen was blood, collected from a patient who underwent chemoradiotherapy. This TCR was sampled from a human donor with HPV-associated anogenital cancer. The chain links TRBV20-1 with TRBJ2-7, with no confident D gene call. The sequenced DNA is TGCAGTGCTAGAGAAAACGAGCAGTACTTC. Its product reads: CSARENEQYF.